The subject of this entry is one T cell receptor (beta chain). This sample is drawn from a study of long-term antiretroviral therapy in people with HIV. Germline CDR1 is MNHNS and CDR2 is SASEGT. The CDR3 loop spans 13 amino acids. V was trimmed by 4 bases and J by 3 bases, leaving 7 bases between them. Survey-level immunoSEQ v3.0 assays were run. The protocol was immunoSEQ multiplex PCR, while the TCRdb copy is restricted to in-frame clones and leaves out a portion. The sample contains more than 35,000 clones, 80% to 90% of which appear only once. The V call is TRBV6-1, the J call TRBJ1-5; unclear D gene. Specimen: unsorted PBMCs, collected 2.2 years after starting antiretroviral therapy. The receptor was isolated from a man aged 18 to 30 with HIV. This CDR3 reads CASSGDNNQPQHF. The CDR3, as DNA: TGTGCCAGCAGTGGAGACAACAATCAGCCCCAGCATTTT.